The T cell receptor (beta chain) under discussion was sequenced for a study of blood T cell repertoires in COVID-19. Study as a whole: Both acute and convalescent COVID-19 samples were obtained from the United States, Italy and Spain.

About this clone: Additional DNA sequences in this sample encode the identical CDR3.

Sequenced by immunoSEQ multiplex PCR; TCRdb stores in-frame clones only, minus some. The sample yields 210,000 or so clones, roughly 82% seen once. With 2 bases clipped from V and 1 base from J, the junction kept 1 base outside the gene matches. CDR1 and CDR2 (germline): SGHRS, YFSETQ. CDR3 length: 15 amino acids. Sequenced input: peripheral blood. This TCR was recovered from a woman between 40 and 50 years old with acute or convalescent COVID-19. The chain links TRBV5-1 to TRBJ2-3; TRBD2 matches at 10 bases. This CDR3 reads CASSLSGGGTDTQYF. The CDR3 DNA reads as TGCGCCAGCAGCTTAAGCGGGGGGGGCACAGATACGCAGTATTTT.